The clone carrying this T cell receptor beta chain was seen repeatedly, ten times or more. No antigen is known for it. Other DNA sequences in the sample encode the same CDR3. The CDR3 extends over 13 amino acids. V was pared by 6 bases and J by 4 bases, with 12 bases between. Per germline, CDR1 MNHEY and CDR2 SVGAGI. This sample is part of a study of T cell responses to AZD1222 COVID-19 vaccine. Study-wide results and limits: Clonal diversity was possibly underestimated, and the donors were mostly white British, with more females. Unmutated variant regions reportedly attract nearly half of all spike-specific TCRs.

Assay: immunoSEQ multiplex PCR; the TCRdb copy retains only in-frame clones and omits some. The sample includes 130,000 to 150,000 clones, 88% of them seen just once. The source material was peripheral blood, sampled 28 days after the second dose of the MenACWY control vaccine. This clonotype was obtained from an adult who received the MenACWY meningococcal vaccine as a control. V and J are TRBV6-5 and TRBJ1-1, with D unresolved. The chain's CDR3 is CASSSRMSTEAFF. The DNA for the CDR3 is TGTGCCAGCAGCTCCAGAATGAGCACTGAAGCTTTCTTT.